These 25 T cell receptor beta chains were all obtained from the same sample, sequenced in a study of response to subunit inactivated influenza vaccine. TCRdb called the RT-PCR reads again in MiXCR, with one record for every CDR3 protein. The data hold about 540,000 distinct CDR3 sequences, with under 30% observed a single time. The sample was also linked to a second study, of T cells expressing NK-cell markers. From that study: 5'RACE template switching built TCR beta cDNA with unique molecular identifiers.

Sequencing was performed on CD4+ T cells sorted from PBMCs, taken roughly 12 days after vaccination. The receptors stem from a man between 50 and 59 years old who received an inactivated influenza vaccine.

This clonotype has a handful of counts. This chain links TRBV4-1 with TRBJ2-3, with D perhaps TRBD2 (6 bases). CDR1 is MGHRA and CDR2 is YSYEKL in the germline V gene. Trimming stripped 5 bases from V and 0 bases from J, with 18 bases between. The CDR3 covers 17 residues. The CDR3 protein is CASSSGRREASTDTQYF. Here the CDR3 DNA reads TGCGCCAGCAGCTCAGGGAGGAGGGAAGCTAGCACAGATACGCAGTATTTT.

This clonotype was counted many times. The chain uses TRBV29-1 and TRBJ2-3; 7 bases line up with TRBD1. CDR1 is SQVTM, CDR2 ANQGSEA, per germline. CDR3 length: 14 residues. V lost 0 bases to trimming and J lost 3 bases; unmatched junction nucleotides: 3. The CDR3 region is CSVEESGGTDTQYF. The CDR3 nucleotides read TGCAGCGTTGAAGAGTCAGGGGGTACAGATACGCAGTATTTT.

The chain uses TRBV7-6 and TRBJ2-7, with 10 bases matching TRBD2. This CDR3 is 17 amino acids long. Germline CDR1 and CDR2: SGHVS and FNYEAQ. V shed 5 bases, J shed 3 bases, and the junction held 13 bases outside the gene matches. In nucleotides, the CDR3 is TGTGCCAGCAGCCCTGGGGGATCCTCTAGCGGGAGCTACGAGCAGTACTTC. Its protein is CASSPGGSSSGSYEQYF.

The DNA for the CDR3 is TGTGCCAGCAGCCCCTTAGCGGGCAGCACCGGGGAGCTGTTTTTT. This sequence encodes CASSPLAGSTGELFF. The chain employs TRBV7-2 and TRBJ2-2, with 7 bases that match TRBD2. J was trimmed by 4 bases and V by 5 bases; bases with no gene match: 7. The germline V gene has CDR1 SGHTA and CDR2 FQGNSA. The CDR3 sequence is 15 residues long.

The chain employs TRBV4-2 and TRBJ2-7; TRBD1 matches 7 bases. V was pared by 1 base and J by 2 bases, with 5 bases of the junction left unmatched. Germline V gene sequence: CDR1 LGHNA, CDR2 YNFKEQ. This CDR3 is 15 amino acids long. CDR3 nucleotide sequence: TGTGCCAGCAGCCAAGTGGGGACAGAAACCTACGAGCAGTACTTC. It yields the protein CASSQVGTETYEQYF.

The gene calls are TRBV5-6 and TRBJ1-5; 8 bases agree with TRBD1. This CDR3 region has 14 residues. Per the germline V gene, CDR1 is SGHDT and CDR2 is YYEEEE. The V gene end was trimmed by 4 bases and the J gene end by 6 bases; junction bases not matched to a gene: 6. Written as DNA, the CDR3 is TGTGCCAGCAGCCGACAGGGGACTGTTCAGCCCCAGCATTTT. Encoded protein: CASSRQGTVQPQHF. The whole variable domain, filled in from reference TRBV5-6 and TRBJ1-5, reads DAGVTQSPTHLIKTRGQQVTLRCSPKSGHDTVSWYQQALGQGPQFIFQYYEEEERQRGNFPDRFSGHQFPNYSSELNVNALLLGDSALYLCASSRQGTVQPQHFGDGTRLSIL.

This clonotype has just a few counts. The V gene is TRBV4-1, the J gene TRBJ1-5; TRBD1 is a possible D gene (6 bases). Trimming took 4 bases from V and 3 from J, leaving 13 bases between them. This CDR3 has 15 residues. The germline V gene has CDR1 MGHRA and CDR2 YSYEKL. DNA of the CDR3: TGCGCCAGCAGCCCTCCGGACAGACCCAATCAGCCCCAGCATTTT. This encodes CASSPPDRPNQPQHF.

This clonotype has only a few counts. The chain combines TRBV12-3 or TRBV12-4 with TRBJ1-6; TRBD1 might be the D (5 bases). This CDR3 spans 13 amino acids. Trimming took off 3 bases at V and 7 bases at J, with 7 bases between the two ends. CDR3 protein: CASSLAGNSPLHF. In DNA form, the CDR3 reads TGTGCCAGCAGTTTGGCAGGGAATTCACCCCTCCACTTT.

This clonotype was recorded many times. The chain links TRBV12-3 or TRBV12-4 to TRBJ1-1; TRBD1 agrees at 7 bases. CDR3 length: 15 amino acids. J was trimmed by 2 bases and V by 6 bases; bases with no gene match: 9. The CDR3 DNA sequence: TGTGCCAGCAGCCAGGGGGGAGGGGGCAACACTGAAGCTTTCTTT. Translated: CASSQGGGGNTEAFF.

V usage is TRBV29-1 and J usage is TRBJ2-3; D is ambiguous. Germline CDR1 reads SQVTM; CDR2 reads ANQGSEA. Trimming stripped 0 bases from V and 6 bases from J, with 7 bases between. The CDR3 consists of 12 residues. CDR3 region: CSVEDSLDTQYF. CDR3 coding DNA: TGCAGCGTTGAAGATAGCTTGGATACGCAGTATTTT.

Only a few counts were recorded for this clonotype. The chain carries TRBV6-6 and TRBJ2-2; 7 bases fit TRBD1. Trimming took 11 bases from V and 1 from J; bases not matched to a gene: 4. Germline V gene data show CDR1 as MNHNY and CDR2 as SVGAGI (reference sequence). The length of the CDR3 is 13 residues. The CDR3 nucleotides read TGTGCCGCTTGGACAGGGAACACCGGGGAGCTGTTTTTT. Protein: CAAWTGNTGELFF.

J is TRBJ1-3 and V is TRBV6-2 or TRBV6-3; unclear D gene. With 8 bases removed from V and 2 bases from J, the gap between germline ends came to 10 bases. CDR3 size: 13 residues. Germline values: CDR1 MNHEY, CDR2 SVGEGT. CDR3 nucleotides: TGTGCCAGCTCAAGGGTCCCTGGAAACACCATATATTTT. Amino acid sequence: CASSRVPGNTIYF.

Many counts were recorded for this clonotype. This chain connects TRBV15 to TRBJ2-7; D is ambiguous. The germline V gene has CDR1 LNHNV and CDR2 YYDKDF (reference sequence). Trimming shortened V by 0 bases and J by 3 bases, and 9 bases separated the two germline ends. The CDR3 contains 14 residues. The CDR3 DNA follows: TGTGCCACCAGCAGAGATCTGGCTGGCTACGAGCAGTACTTC. It translates to CATSRDLAGYEQYF.

This clonotype was found many times. The chain uses TRBV18 and TRBJ2-7; the match to TRBD2 covers 10 bases. The CDR3 has 14 amino acids. CDR1 is KGHSH, CDR2 LQKENI, per germline. The ends lost 3 bases at V and 2 bases at J; junction bases unmatched: 1. In DNA form, the CDR3 reads TGTGCCAGCTCACCGAGCGGGGGGGCCTACGAGCAGTACTTC. Translated, it gives CASSPSGGAYEQYF. Using reference TRBV18 and TRBJ2-7 for the parts outside the CDR3, the full variable domain is NAGVMQNPRHLVRRRGQEARLRCSPMKGHSHVYWYRQLPEEGLKFMVYLQKENIIDESGMPKERFSAEFPKEGPSILRIQQVVRGDSAAYFCASSPSGGAYEQYFGPGTRLTVT.

In the case of this clonotype: At one of its ends the junction is not consistent with the germline gene, which may arise from a read error. The chain links TRBV9 to TRBJ2-3; D is perhaps TRBD2 (5 bases). The V gene's germline CDR1 is SGDLS and CDR2 YYNGEE. The CDR3 is made up of 14 amino acids. The CDR3, as DNA: TGTGTCAGCAGCTTGAGCCCGGGAACAGATACGCAGTATTTT. This codes for CVSSLSPGTDTQYF.

This clonotype was detected a few times. The chain has TRBV20-1 and TRBJ2-3; D ambiguous. The V gene's germline CDR1 is DFQATT and CDR2 SNEGSKA (reference sequence). V was pared by 4 bases and J by 5 bases, with 4 bases between. The CDR3 extends over 10 amino acids. The CDR3 here is CSAIIDTQYF. Here the CDR3 DNA reads TGCAGTGCTATAATAGATACGCAGTATTTT.

The chain couples TRBV5-1 to TRBJ2-5, with TRBD2 matching 11 bases. V was clipped by 4 bases and J by 5 bases; unmatched bases: 10. The CDR3 totals 16 residues. Germline V gene data show CDR1 as SGHRS and CDR2 as YFSETQ. The CDR3 loop reads CASSGGLAGRVETQYF. DNA of the CDR3: TGCGCCAGCAGCGGCGGACTAGCGGGTCGGGTCGAGACCCAGTACTTC.

This clonotype was detected ten times or more. The chain has TRBV28 and TRBJ2-3, with D possibly TRBD2 on 5 matching bases. Per germline, CDR1 MDHEN and CDR2 SYDVKM. This CDR3 comprises 12 residues. V lost 7 bases to trimming and J lost 7 bases, with 12 bases between them. This CDR3 reads CASNKLEHTQYF. CDR3 DNA sequence: TGTGCCAGCAACAAACTAGAGCATACGCAGTATTTT.

The rearrangement links TRBV7-9 to TRBJ1-2; 10 positions match TRBD1. This CDR3 has 15 amino acids. Per the germline V gene, CDR1 is SEHNR and CDR2 is FQNEAQ (reference sequence). The J segment lost 4 bases and the V segment lost 5 bases, leaving 7 bases of the junction unmatched. The CDR3 DNA reads as TGTGCCAGCAGCCGCGGACAGGGGGAAAGCTATGGCTACACCTTC. Its translation: CASSRGQGESYGYTF.

The V and J genes are TRBV3-1 and TRBJ2-3; tentative D call: TRBD2 (7 bases). This CDR3 has 15 amino acids. Germline V gene lookup returns CDR1 LGHDT and CDR2 YNNKEL (reference sequence). V lost 5 bases to trimming and J lost 2 bases, with 14 bases between them. The CDR3 nucleotides read TGTGCCAGCAGCACTACGGGGGGCCTCACAGATACGCAGTATTTT. Residues: CASSTTGGLTDTQYF.

The chain carries TRBV4-1 and TRBJ1-1; a possible D gene is TRBD1 (5 bases). Germline V gives CDR1 MGHRA, CDR2 YSYEKL. V lost 1 base, J lost 3 bases, and 15 bases lay in between. The CDR3 extends over 16 amino acids. As DNA, the CDR3 is TGCGCCAGCAGCCAAGGCTCTTTGGGGCTTTACACTGAAGCTTTCTTT. Amino acid sequence: CASSQGSLGLYTEAFF.

The gene calls are TRBV6-2 or TRBV6-3 and TRBJ2-3; 7 nucleotides line up with TRBD1. CDR1 is MNHEY and CDR2 is SVGEGT in the germline V gene. This CDR3 region has 15 residues. The trim removed 6 bases at V and 4 bases at J, leaving 10 bases unmatched. CDR3 residues: CASRERGGRPDTQYF. The CDR3 DNA is TGTGCCAGCAGGGAGAGAGGGGGCAGGCCAGATACGCAGTATTTT.

The chain has TRBV29-1 and TRBJ2-5; D might be TRBD1 or TRBD2, each matching 5 bases. The CDR3 has 12 residues. V gave up 5 bases and J gave up 5 bases, with 12 bases separating them. CDR1 and CDR2 from the germline V gene are SQVTM and ANQGSEA. CDR3 sequence: CSVRGVGETQYF. The CDR3 DNA sequence: TGCAGCGTTCGAGGGGTTGGCGAGACCCAGTACTTC.

The J gene is TRBJ2-5, the V gene TRBV28; D may be TRBD1 (5 bases). V was pared by 5 bases and J by 1 base, with 11 bases between. Germline values: CDR1 MDHEN, CDR2 SYDVKM. The CDR3 has 14 amino acids. The CDR3 DNA follows: TGTGCCAGCAGTACCAGGACACTCCAAGAGACCCAGTACTTC. Protein product: CASSTRTLQETQYF. The entire variable domain, with the rest obtained from reference TRBV28 and TRBJ2-5, is as follows: DVKVTQSSRYLVKRTGEKVFLECVQDMDHENMFWYRQDPGLGLRLIYFSYDVKMKEKGDIPEGYSVSREKKERFSLILESASTNQTSMYLCASSTRTLQETQYFGPGTRLLVL.

This clonotype has ten or more counts. The chain has TRBV5-1 and TRBJ1-1; D is undetermined. The V and J ends lost 0 bases and 4 bases respectively, with 7 bases between them. The CDR3 contains 13 residues. Germline CDR1 is SGHRS and CDR2 is YFSETQ. CDR3 sequence (DNA): TGCGCCAGCAGCTTGGGTTGGGGCACTGAAGCTTTCTTT. This encodes CASSLGWGTEAFF.